This is a list of T cell receptor beta chains from one sample in a study of T cell changes during pregnancy in multiple sclerosis. The repertoire was sequenced with immunoSEQ multiplex PCR; TCRdb's copy has only in-frame clones and lacks some. The sample includes fewer than 75,000 clones, roughly 90% of them seen just once. The sequenced sample was peripheral blood, obtained after pregnancy. All receptors derive from a female donor in good health, enrolled as a control in a pregnancy study. Each CDR3 is given with its conserved first and last residue. D genes are given only for firm matches. Clone size is not always given. Where it is, it says once, few, many or a class for expanded clones.

J,size,V,D,DNA,CDR3
TRBJ2-5,NA,TRBV7-8,NA,TGTGCCAGCAGCTTAAGGACTACGATTGAGACCCAGTACTTC,CASSLRTTIETQYF
TRBJ2-3,NA,TRBV19,NA,TGTGCCAGTAGTGAAGGGGGGGGCACAGATACGCAGTATTTT,CASSEGGGTDTQYF
TRBJ2-4,NA,TRBV13,TRBD1,TGTGCCAGCAGCTCTTGGACAGGGGAGGAAAACATTCAGTACTTC,CASSSWTGEENIQYF
TRBJ2-5,NA,TRBV29-1,TRBD2,TGCAGCGTTGAAGACCCCAATAGCGGGGACGGAGGGACCCAGTACTTC,CSVEDPNSGDGGTQYF
TRBJ2-3,NA,TRBV7-6,TRBD2,TGTGCCAGCAGCTTTAGACTAGCGGGAGGGTCCAGCGTTAGCACAGATACGCAGTATTTT,CASSFRLAGGSSVSTDTQYF
TRBJ2-4,NA,TRBV28,TRBD1,TGTGCCAGCAGTTTTGCTCGAGGGGGCCGCGACATTCAGTACTTC,CASSFARGGRDIQYF
TRBJ2-5,NA,TRBV7-2,NA,TGTGCCAGCAGCTTGGGCGAGCAAGAGACCCAGTACTTC,CASSLGEQETQYF
TRBJ1-6,once,TRBV29-1,NA,TGCAGCGTTGAGACGGGAGAGAATAATTCACCCCTCCACTTT,CSVETGENNSPLHF
TRBJ1-2,NA,TRBV25-1,NA,TGTGCCAGCAGTGCCCTGACAGTCTATGGCTACACCTTC,CASSALTVYGYTF
TRBJ1-3,NA,TRBV7-9,NA,TGTGCCAGCAGCGGCCCGCGGGGGCCTGGAAACACCATATATTTT,CASSGPRGPGNTIYF
TRBJ2-3,NA,TRBV7-2,NA,TGTGCCAGCAGCTTACGGAGGACAGTTTCAGATACGCAGTATTTT,CASSLRRTVSDTQYF
TRBJ2-1,NA,TRBV18,TRBD2,TGTGCCAGCTCCCTCACTAGCGGGGGGACCAATGAGCAGTTCTTC,CASSLTSGGTNEQFF
TRBJ2-3,NA,TRBV7-3,TRBD1,TGTGCCAGCAGCTTAGGACAGGGGGCGGCAGATACGCAGTATTTT,CASSLGQGAADTQYF
TRBJ1-1,NA,TRBV7-2,NA,TGTGCCAGCAGTTCGTGGGGGGGGGAAGCTTTCTTT,CASSSWGGEAFF
TRBJ1-2,NA,TRBV6-1,TRBD1,TGTGCCAGCAGTATAGTCCAGGGGGGTGGAGGCTACACCTTC,CASSIVQGGGGYTF
TRBJ2-5,NA,TRBV28,NA,TGTGCCAGCGGACAAAGGTTAGAGACCCAGTACTTC,CASGQRLETQYF
TRBJ2-2,NA,TRBV15,TRBD1,TGTGCCACCAGCAAAGTTGCCGACAGGGGCGGCACCGGGGAGCTGTTTTTT,CATSKVADRGGTGELFF
TRBJ2-7,NA,TRBV9,NA,TGTGCCAGCAGCCCCCAGGAAGGACTTACCTACGAGCAGTACTTC,CASSPQEGLTYEQYF
TRBJ1-6,NA,TRBV7-2,NA,TGTGCCAGCAGCTTAGTGGCCGGGGATTCACCCCTCCACTTT,CASSLVAGDSPLHF
TRBJ1-2,NA,TRBV30,NA,TGTGCCTGGAGGAACAGGGTATCAGGGGGCTACACCTTC,CAWRNRVSGGYTF
TRBJ1-2,few,TRBV6-5,NA,TGTGCCAGCAGTTACTCGAGAGGGCACTATGGCTACACCTTC,CASSYSRGHYGYTF
TRBJ2-7,NA,TRBV6-5,TRBD1,TGTGCCAGCAGTACAGGGGGCGCTTTCTACGAGCAGTACTTC,CASSTGGAFYEQYF
TRBJ2-1,NA,TRBV7-2,NA,TGTGCCAGCAGCTCCATAGGGGTTCAGTTCTTC,CASSSIGVQFF
TRBJ2-5,NA,TRBV6-6,TRBD2,TGTGCCAGCAGTTATCGGGGGGGTGCAGAGACCCAGTACTTC,CASSYRGGAETQYF
TRBJ1-1,NA,TRBV5-4,TRBD1,TGTGCCAGCAGCTTAAACAGGGGGCCTGAAGCTTTCTTT,CASSLNRGPEAFF
TRBJ2-7,NA,TRBV6-6,TRBD2,TGTGCCAGCAGTTTCGATAGCGGGGGGGCGGGGTACGAGCAGTACTTC,CASSFDSGGAGYEQYF
TRBJ2-7,NA,TRBV13,NA,TGTGCCAGCAGCCATGGGGCGGGAATCAACGAGCAGTACTTC,CASSHGAGINEQYF
TRBJ2-1,NA,TRBV14,TRBD2,TGTGCCAGCAGCCGGACTAGTGGAGACAATGAGCAGTTCTTC,CASSRTSGDNEQFF
TRBJ1-1,NA,TRBV29-1,TRBD1,TGCAGCGTTGGACAGGGGGGTAGGACTGAAGCTTTCTTT,CSVGQGGRTEAFF
TRBJ1-1,NA,TRBV7-2,NA,TGTGCCAGCAGCTGGGTAACAGCGAACACTGAAGCTTTCTTT,CASSWVTANTEAFF
TRBJ1-2,NA,TRBV29-1,TRBD1,TGCAGCGTCCCGGGACAGGCACTTGGCTACACCTTC,CSVPGQALGYTF
TRBJ2-7,NA,TRBV5-5,NA,TGTGCCAGCAGTCGGGAGACCTACGAGCAGTACTTC,CASSRETYEQYF
TRBJ1-6,NA,TRBV5-6,TRBD1,TGTGCCAGCGAAAGTGCAGGGGGCTCCTATAATTCACCCCTCCACTTT,CASESAGGSYNSPLHF
TRBJ2-5,NA,TRBV12-5,NA,TGTGCTAGTGGTTTGCAGGGTGTGGAGACCCAGTACTTC,CASGLQGVETQYF
TRBJ1-6,NA,TRBV30,NA,TGTGCCTGGGACAGTAATAATTCACCCCTCCACTTT,CAWDSNNSPLHF
TRBJ1-3,few,TRBV19,TRBD1,TGTGCCAGTACAACAGGGGGCACCTCTGGAAACACCATATATTTT,CASTTGGTSGNTIYF
TRBJ1-5,NA,TRBV29-1,NA,TGCAGCGTTGACCAGGGGAGAAATCAGCCCCAGCATTTT,CSVDQGRNQPQHF